The 22 T cell receptor beta chains below come from one sample, sequenced in a study of blood T cell repertoires in COVID-19. Produced via immunoSEQ multiplex PCR; TCRdb's table is partial and in-frame only. The sample includes over 350,000 clones, about 85% of them seen just once. Sequences were obtained from PBMCs or T cells enriched from blood (not recorded which). The receptors were sampled from a woman between 18 and 29 years old with acute COVID-19.

This clone was recorded only once. The J gene is TRBJ2-4, the V gene TRBV30; D possibly corresponds to TRBD1 (6 bases). The V end lost 3 bases, the J end lost 7 bases, and 16 bases lay between the germline ends. The CDR3 extends over 14 amino acids. Germline CDR1 and CDR2: GTSNPN and SVGIG (reference sequence). The CDR3 DNA follows: TGTGCCTGGAGCCAAGGGGGTTCAAGGAACATTCAGTACTTC. Translation gives CAWSQGGSRNIQYF.

The genes are TRBV7-6 and TRBJ2-1; weak D call: TRBD1 (6 bases). Germline V gives CDR1 SGHVS, CDR2 FNYEAQ. This CDR3 is built from 15 residues. The germline V and J ends were trimmed by 3 bases and 5 bases, with 14 bases remaining between them. The CDR3 loop is CASSFEQGRHNEQFF. In DNA form, the CDR3 reads TGTGCCAGCAGCTTCGAACAGGGCAGACACAATGAGCAGTTCTTC.

V and J are TRBV16 and TRBJ1-5; 7 bases align to TRBD1. From germline, CDR1 is KGHSY and CDR2 FQNENV. The CDR3 is made up of 17 amino acids. V lost 3 bases and J lost 0; bases outside the gene matches: 8. CDR3 in amino acids: CASSHPKTGYSNQPQHF. The CDR3 bases are TGTGCCAGCAGCCACCCGAAGACAGGGTATAGCAATCAGCCCCAGCATTTT.

The chain couples TRBV6-5 to TRBJ1-4; no clear D gene. The germline V gene has CDR1 MNHEY and CDR2 SVGAGI. CDR3 length equals 14 residues. Trimming removed 7 bases at V and 5 bases at J, with 14 bases between. In nucleotides, the CDR3 is TGTGCCAGCACCGAGGGAAGACTAAATGAAAAACTGTTTTTT. This gives the protein CASTEGRLNEKLFF.

The V call is TRBV3-1 (or the pseudogene TRBV3-2), the J call TRBJ1-2; TRBD1 agrees at 7 bases. Germline assignment: CDR1 LGHDT and CDR2 YNNKEL (reference sequence). CDR3 length: 13 residues. The V segment lost 2 bases and the J segment 5 bases; nucleotides outside the gene matches: 2. The CDR3 is CASSQLTGYGYTF. CDR3 bases: TGTGCCAGCAGCCAACTGACAGGGTATGGCTACACCTTC.

The chain carries TRBV7-9 and TRBJ1-4; 9 nucleotides align to TRBD1. Trimming at V came to 6 bases and at J to 5 bases, leaving 7 bases not matched to a gene. This CDR3 has 15 amino acids. Germline CDR1 reads SEHNR; CDR2 reads FQNEAQ (reference sequence). CDR3 amino acids: CASSPGTGINEKLFF. The CDR3 DNA reads as TGTGCCAGCAGTCCCGGGACAGGGATCAATGAAAAACTGTTTTTT.

This chain connects TRBV21-1 to TRBJ2-3; the table assigns TRBD1, which was not confirmed against the DNA. TRBV21-1 corresponds to a pseudogene. The CDR3 runs to 12 residues. CDR3 sequence: CASSEGQSTQYF. The DNA for the CDR3 is TGTGCCAGCAGCGAGGGACAGAGTACGCAGTATTTT.

This chain joins TRBV19 and TRBJ1-5, with D perhaps TRBD1 (5 bases). The CDR3 sequence is 15 residues long. Germline CDR1 reads LNHDA; CDR2 reads SQIVND (reference sequence). V was pared by 0 bases and J by 4 bases, with 10 bases between. The CDR3 reads CASSIDREGNQPQHF. As DNA, the CDR3 is TGTGCCAGTAGTATAGACAGGGAAGGGAATCAGCCCCAGCATTTT.

This rearrangement joins TRBV28 to TRBJ2-1; 12 bases are a match to TRBD2. V trimming: 5 bases; J trimming: 4 bases; junction bases outside the gene matches: 9. Germline loops: CDR1 MDHEN, CDR2 SYDVKM. The CDR3 length is 17 residues. CDR3 in amino acids: CASSPRTSGIRYNEQFF. The CDR3 nucleotides are TGTGCCAGCAGTCCTAGGACTAGCGGGATCCGATACAATGAGCAGTTCTTC.

The chain carries TRBV4-3 and TRBJ2-1; 9 positions agree with TRBD2. CDR3 length: 15 amino acids. The V gene's germline CDR1 is LGHNA and CDR2 YSLEER. V shed 6 bases, J shed 4 bases, and the junction held 7 bases outside the gene matches. The CDR3 loop reads CASRPGTSRYNEQFF. CDR3 sequence (DNA): TGCGCCAGCAGACCCGGGACTAGCAGATACAATGAGCAGTTCTTC.

The chain has TRBV7-9 and TRBJ1-5; D unresolved. V lost 5 bases to trimming and J lost 6 bases, with 17 bases between them. The length of the CDR3 is 15 residues. Germline V gives CDR1 SEHNR, CDR2 FQNEAQ (reference sequence). CDR3 coding DNA: TGTGCCAGCAGCCTGGGCCCGGCAATGGGTCAGCCCCAGCATTTT. Amino acids: CASSLGPAMGQPQHF. The full variable domain, rest sourced from reference TRBV7-9 and TRBJ1-5, is DTGVSQNPRHKITKRGQNVTFRCDPISEHNRLYWYRQTLGQGPEFLTYFQNEAQLEKSRLLSDRFSAERPKGSFSTLEIQRTEQGDSAMYLCASSLGPAMGQPQHFGDGTRLSIL.

Regarding this clone: The identical CDR3 is also encoded by other nucleotide sequences in the sample. The gene calls are TRBV9 and TRBJ2-7, with no clear D. Germline V gene data show CDR1 as SGDLS and CDR2 as YYNGEE. V was pared by 0 bases and J by 1 base, with 8 bases between. The CDR3 is 14 amino acids. The CDR3 region has the DNA TGTGCCAGCAGCGTAGACGGCGGTTCCTACGAGCAGTACTTC. Its protein product is CASSVDGGSYEQYF. The entire variable domain, with the rest obtained from reference TRBV9 and TRBJ2-7, is as follows: DSGVTQTPKHLITATGQRVTLRCSPRSGDLSVYWYQQSLDQGLQFLIQYYNGEERAKGNILERFSAQQFPDLHSELNLSSLELGDSALYFCASSVDGGSYEQYFGPGTRLTVT.

The chain carries TRBV19 and TRBJ2-2, with 7 bases matching TRBD2. CDR1 is LNHDA and CDR2 is SQIVND in the germline V gene (reference sequence). V was clipped by 7 bases and J by 5 bases; unmatched bases: 4. The CDR3 covers 13 residues. DNA for the CDR3: TGTGCCAGTACCCAGGGAGGGACCGGGGAGCTGTTTTTT. Protein product: CASTQGGTGELFF.

J is TRBJ1-1 and V is TRBV7-3; D gene ambiguous. The germline V gene encodes CDR1 SGHTA and CDR2 FQGTGA. This CDR3 has 16 residues. V shed 4 bases and J shed 1 base, with 16 bases lying between them. CDR3 protein: CASSSPGGGRNTEAFF. The CDR3 nucleotides are TGTGCCAGCAGCTCCCCAGGAGGAGGGCGGAACACTGAAGCTTTCTTT.

The CDR3 DNA sequence: TGTGCCAGCAGCCAAGTTTGGGAGGGAGGTAGAACTGAAGCTTTCTTT. It encodes CASSQVWEGGRTEAFF. This chain links TRBV3-1 (or the pseudogene TRBV3-2) with TRBJ1-1, with D unclear. The CDR3 contains 16 residues. Germline V gene data show CDR1 as LGHDT and CDR2 as YNNKEL (reference sequence). The V end lost 1 base, the J end lost 5 bases, and 17 bases lay between the germline ends.

This chain joins TRBV28 and TRBJ2-3; 7 nucleotides match TRBD2. This CDR3 spans 19 amino acids. The V and J ends lost 1 base and 2 bases, in that order; junction bases with no gene match: 15. Germline values: CDR1 MDHEN, CDR2 SYDVKM. Here the CDR3 DNA reads TGTGCCAGCAGTTTATCAGGCCGGGACTACAATAGGAACACAGATACGCAGTATTTT. This translates into CASSLSGRDYNRNTDTQYF.

The rearrangement joins TRBV7-9 to TRBJ1-4, with 7 bases fitting TRBD1. CDR1 and CDR2 from the germline V gene are SEHNR and FQNEAQ (reference sequence). The CDR3 extends over 15 amino acids. The trim removed 1 base at V and 2 bases at J, leaving 1 base unmatched. CDR3 sequence reads: CASSLGGGTNEKLFF. The CDR3 bases are TGTGCCAGCAGCTTAGGAGGGGGCACTAATGAAAAACTGTTTTTT.

V usage is TRBV7-9 and J usage is TRBJ1-1; 9 bases line up with TRBD1. Trimming took 5 bases from V and 4 from J; bases not matched to a gene: 8. CDR1 is SEHNR, CDR2 FQNEAQ, per germline (reference sequence). This CDR3 has 15 amino acids. CDR3 residues: CASSPWDREGTEAFF. The CDR3 nucleotides read TGTGCCAGCAGCCCTTGGGACAGGGAAGGCACTGAAGCTTTCTTT.

The chain combines TRBV7-3 with TRBJ1-1, with D uncertain. The CDR3 spans 13 residues. The V end was cut by 5 bases, the J end by 1 base, with 8 bases between. Per germline, CDR1 SGHTA and CDR2 FQGTGA. CDR3: CASSTSKNTEAFF. In DNA form, the CDR3 reads TGTGCCAGCAGCACTTCAAAGAACACTGAAGCTTTCTTT.

This clone appeared once. This chain joins TRBV6-6 and TRBJ1-5; no clear D gene. This CDR3 is 13 amino acids long. The germline V gene has CDR1 MNHNY and CDR2 SVGAGI (reference sequence). Trimming removed 6 bases from V and 4 bases from J, with 10 bases in between. CDR3 nucleotides: TGTGCCAGCAGGCCCCAGAAGAATCAGCCCCAGCATTTT. It translates to CASRPQKNQPQHF.

The rearrangement links TRBV7-3 to TRBJ1-2; D gene ambiguous. With 1 base removed from V and 2 bases from J, the gap between germline ends came to 11 bases. The CDR3 has 15 amino acids. Germline CDR1 SGHTA, CDR2 FQGTGA. The CDR3 nucleotides read TGTGCCAGCAGCTTAAATCCACAGTCGAACTATGGCTACACCTTC. As protein: CASSLNPQSNYGYTF.

The genes are TRBV11-3 and TRBJ2-1; 7 bases are shared with TRBD1. The CDR3 is 15 amino acids. Germline V gene sequence: CDR1 SGHNT, CDR2 YENEEA. Trimming cost V 5 bases and J 9 bases; bases outside gene matches: 13. In nucleotides, the CDR3 is TGTGCCAGCAGCACACGACAGGGTTTAGCTTCTGAGCAGTTCTTC. Protein sequence: CASSTRQGLASEQFF.